This T cell receptor (beta chain) was recovered during a study of neoadjuvant anti-PD-1 for oral cavity cancer. Sample time point: after neoadjuvant nivolumab, at surgical resection. A word on this clone: Its antigen is still unknown.

Notes on the study in general: PBMC Gini-index clonality exceeded responders' in non-responders post-nivolumab. TCR analyses covered only three patients per response group.

Six replicates per PBMC sample, mostly from approximately 0.45 ug of genomic DNA. Sequenced by immunoSEQ multiplex PCR; TCRdb stores in-frame clones only, minus some. The top ten clones hold 3% to 3.5% of a sample with 68,000 or so clones, approximately 84% of them seen once. Looked up from germline, CDR1 is WNHNN and CDR2 is SYGVQD (reference sequence). There are 15 residues in the CDR3. With 5 bases removed from V and 5 bases from J, the gap between germline ends came to 19 bases. The source material was PBMCs, sampled after nivolumab (anti-PD-1) treatment. This TCR was recovered from a person aged 35-79 years with oral cavity squamous cell carcinoma. V and J are TRBV10-1 and TRBJ2-7; D might be TRBD2 (5 bases). The CDR3 DNA reads as TGCGCCAGCAGTCGAGACCTCTCCGGGATTAACGAGCAGTACTTC. It translates to CASSRDLSGINEQYF.